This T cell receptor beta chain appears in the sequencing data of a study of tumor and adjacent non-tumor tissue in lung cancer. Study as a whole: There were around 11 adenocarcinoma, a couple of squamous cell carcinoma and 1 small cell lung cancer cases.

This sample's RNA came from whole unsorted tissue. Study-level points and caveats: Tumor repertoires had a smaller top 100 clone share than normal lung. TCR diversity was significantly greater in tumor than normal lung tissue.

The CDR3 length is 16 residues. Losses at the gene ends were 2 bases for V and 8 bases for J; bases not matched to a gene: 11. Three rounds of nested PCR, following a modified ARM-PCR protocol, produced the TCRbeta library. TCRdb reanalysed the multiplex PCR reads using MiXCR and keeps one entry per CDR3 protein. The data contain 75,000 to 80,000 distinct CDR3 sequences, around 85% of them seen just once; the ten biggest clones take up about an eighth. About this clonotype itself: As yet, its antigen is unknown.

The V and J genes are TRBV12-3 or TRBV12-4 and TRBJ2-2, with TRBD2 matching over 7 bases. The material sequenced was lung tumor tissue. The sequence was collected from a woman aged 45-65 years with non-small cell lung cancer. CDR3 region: CASSLRGGTVIGELFF. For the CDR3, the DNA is TGTGCCAGCAGTTTAAGGGGAGGGACGGTTATTGGGGAGCTGTTTTTT.